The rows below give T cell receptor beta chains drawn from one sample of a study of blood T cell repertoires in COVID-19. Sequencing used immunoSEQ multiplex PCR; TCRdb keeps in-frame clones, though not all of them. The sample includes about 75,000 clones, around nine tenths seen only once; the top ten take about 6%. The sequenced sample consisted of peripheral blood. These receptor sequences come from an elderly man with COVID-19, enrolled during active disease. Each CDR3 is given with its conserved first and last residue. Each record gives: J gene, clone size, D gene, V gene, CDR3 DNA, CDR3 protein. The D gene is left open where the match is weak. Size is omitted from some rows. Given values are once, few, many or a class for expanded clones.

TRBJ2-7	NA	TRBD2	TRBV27	TGTGCCAGCAGTTTTAGAGTTGGACTAGCGGGGGAGACCTACGAGCAGTACTTC	CASSFRVGLAGETYEQYF
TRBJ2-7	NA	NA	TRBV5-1	TGCGCCAGCAGCTTGGCAGGGGCGGGTTACGAGCAGTACTTC	CASSLAGAGYEQYF
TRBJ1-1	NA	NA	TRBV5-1	TGCGCCAGCAGCTTGGATTCCGGGAACACTGAAGCTTTCTTT	CASSLDSGNTEAFF
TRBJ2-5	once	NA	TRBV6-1	TGTGCCAGCAGTGAACAGTGGGGGGGGGCCGTAACCCAAGAGACCCAGTACTTC	CASSEQWGGAVTQETQYF
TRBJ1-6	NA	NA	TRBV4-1	TGCGCCAGCAGCCAGAGGGGGTCCTATAATTCACCCCTCCACTTT	CASSQRGSYNSPLHF
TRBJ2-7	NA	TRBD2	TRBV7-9	TGTGCCAGCAGCTTATTAGCGGGGGGAGAGCAGTACTTC	CASSLLAGGEQYF
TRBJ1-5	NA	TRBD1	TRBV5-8	TGTGCCAGCAGTCGGAGGGGGCGGAATAGCAATCAGCCCCAGCATTTT	CASSRRGRNSNQPQHF
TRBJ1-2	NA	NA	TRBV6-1	TGTGCCAGCAGTGAACGACAGGCCTGGAGCTACACCTTC	CASSERQAWSYTF
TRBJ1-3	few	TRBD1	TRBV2	TGTGCCAGCCGGACAGGGGGCGTTGGAAACACCATATATTTT	CASRTGGVGNTIYF
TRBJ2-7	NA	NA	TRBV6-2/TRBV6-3	TGTGCCAGCAGTTCCCGGGAAGGGCCTTACGAGCAGTACTTC	CASSSREGPYEQYF
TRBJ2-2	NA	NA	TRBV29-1	TGCAGCGTAACGTCAGGGGTTGACACCGGGGAGCTGTTTTTT	CSVTSGVDTGELFF
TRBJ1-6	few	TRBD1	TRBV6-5	TGTGCCAGCAGATACAGGGGCCGACTGTATAATTCACCCCTCCACTTT	CASRYRGRLYNSPLHF
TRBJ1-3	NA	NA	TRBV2	TGTGCCAGCAGTACAGGCTTCTCTGGAAACACCATATATTTT	CASSTGFSGNTIYF
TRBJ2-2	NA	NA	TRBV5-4	TGTGCCAGCAGCCGGGGAGGCGGGGAGCTGTTTTTT	CASSRGGGELFF
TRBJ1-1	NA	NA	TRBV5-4	TGTGCCAGCAGCCAGGGAGGGATTGGAGGTTGGGACACTGAAGCTTTCTTT	CASSQGGIGGWDTEAFF
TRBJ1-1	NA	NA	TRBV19	TGTGCCAGTAGTATAGATCTTGGCTTCTCCACTGAAGCTTTCTTT	CASSIDLGFSTEAFF
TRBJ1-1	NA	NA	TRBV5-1	TGCGCCAGCAGCTGGGCGAAGAACACTGAAGCTTTCTTT	CASSWAKNTEAFF
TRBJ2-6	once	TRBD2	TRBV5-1	TGCGCCAGCAGCCTGACTAGCGGGGCGACTGGGGCCAACGTCCTGACTTTC	CASSLTSGATGANVLTF